One and the same sample provided the 13 T cell receptor beta chains below, sequenced in a study of radiotherapy plus CTLA-4 blockade in lung cancer. The table came from immunoSEQ multiplex PCR; TCRdb's copy has only in-frame clones and leaves some out. The sample has 80,000 to 95,000 clones; around 83% are singletons. The sample in question was peripheral blood, obtained from a patient treated with radiotherapy plus ipilimumab. The receptor set was obtained from a human donor with non-small cell lung cancer that progressed on radiotherapy plus ipilimumab.

J is TRBJ1-1 and V is TRBV19; D possibly corresponds to TRBD1 (5 bases). There are 15 residues in the CDR3. V was cut by 2 bases and J by 1 base, with 11 bases left in between. From germline, CDR1 is LNHDA and CDR2 SQIVND (reference sequence). The CDR3 DNA reads as TGTGCCAGTAGTATATACGGGACCCCGAACACTGAAGCTTTCTTT. It is translated as CASSIYGTPNTEAFF.

J is TRBJ1-2 and V is TRBV5-4; 10 bases are a match to TRBD1. Trimming took 0 bases from V and 5 from J; bases not matched to a gene: 4. The germline V gene encodes CDR1 SGHNT and CDR2 YYREEE (reference sequence). The length of the CDR3 is 15 residues. The CDR3 DNA sequence: TGTGCCAGCAGCTTGGATCGACAGGGGGCATATGGCTACACCTTC. It yields the protein CASSLDRQGAYGYTF. The variable domain in full, completed from reference TRBV5-4 and TRBJ1-2, reads ETGVTQSPTHLIKTRGQQVTLRCSSQSGHNTVSWYQQALGQGPQFIFQYYREEENGRGNFPPRFSGLQFPNYSSELNVNALELDDSALYLCASSLDRQGAYGYTFGSGTRLTVV.

The table lists this clone with a few counts. This rearrangement joins TRBV5-6 to TRBJ1-2; 9 nucleotides line up with TRBD1. V trimming: 0 bases; J trimming: 8 bases; junction bases outside the gene matches: 11. CDR1 SGHDT and CDR2 YYEEEE come from the germline V gene. This CDR3 has 16 residues. The CDR3 spells CASSLGLGQGPGGYTF. CDR3 nucleotide sequence: TGTGCCAGCAGCTTGGGGTTGGGACAGGGTCCTGGGGGCTACACCTTC.

V is TRBV9 and J is TRBJ1-4, with 7 bases lining up with TRBD1. Trimming removed 4 bases from V and 0 bases from J; junction bases left unmatched: 3. This CDR3 is built from 15 residues. Germline values: CDR1 SGDLS, CDR2 YYNGEE. CDR3 protein: CASSPGTATNEKLFF. The CDR3 DNA reads TGTGCCAGCAGCCCAGGGACAGCAACTAATGAAAAACTGTTTTTT.

The rearrangement uses TRBV7-9 and TRBJ2-3; D is unresolved. The CDR3 sequence is 16 residues long. Germline CDR1 is SEHNR and CDR2 is FQNEAQ (reference sequence). V was trimmed by 3 bases and J by 7 bases, leaving 20 bases between them. CDR3 bases: TGTGCCAGCAGCTTTCGGGTGGCAGACCGGAGATATACGCAGTATTTT. The encoded protein is CASSFRVADRRYTQYF. The complete variable domain, with remaining parts taken from reference TRBV7-9 and TRBJ2-3, reads DTGVSQNPRHKITKRGQNVTFRCDPISEHNRLYWYRQTLGQGPEFLTYFQNEAQLEKSRLLSDRFSAERPKGSFSTLEIQRTEQGDSAMYLCASSFRVADRRYTQYFGPGTRLTVL.

The rearrangement links TRBV11-1 to TRBJ2-1; D is unclear. Germline V gene data show CDR1 as SGHAT and CDR2 as FQDESV (reference sequence). V was shortened by 5 bases and J by 5 bases, with 7 bases between the two germline ends. The CDR3 totals 12 residues. The CDR3 DNA sequence: TGTGCCAGCAGCCGTGAGCACAATGAGCAGTTCTTC. This translates into CASSREHNEQFF.

This clone was seen just once. This rearrangement joins TRBV10-3 to TRBJ1-1, with D unclear. Germline lookup yields CDR1 ENHRY and CDR2 SYGVKD. The V end lost 4 bases, the J end lost 1 base, and 7 bases lay between the germline ends. The CDR3 sequence is 13 residues long. CDR3 sequence: CAISVDRNTEAFF. Here the CDR3 DNA reads TGTGCCATCAGTGTAGACCGGAACACTGAAGCTTTCTTT.

This clone was counted only a few times. V and J are TRBV5-4 and TRBJ2-3, with D unresolved. The V end was cut by 4 bases, the J end by 12 bases, with 27 bases between. The CDR3 covers 16 residues. Germline values: CDR1 SGHNT, CDR2 YYREEE (reference sequence). The CDR3: CASSPDTFDGPMGQYF. The CDR3 bases are TGTGCCAGCAGCCCAGATACCTTTGATGGGCCCATGGGCCAGTATTTT.

The chain is built from TRBV2 and TRBJ2-5, with D possibly TRBD2 on 5 matching bases. V lost 6 bases and J 2 bases, leaving 22 bases between the germline ends. The length of the CDR3 is 17 residues. Germline loops: CDR1 SNHLY, CDR2 FYNNEI. CDR3 coding DNA: TGTGCCAGCAGCCCCGGGCCCACCCTGGGGAGTCAAGAGACCCAGTACTTC. Residues: CASSPGPTLGSQETQYF.

The J gene is TRBJ2-1, the V gene TRBV5-6; 9 bases agree with TRBD1. Germline values: CDR1 SGHDT, CDR2 YYEEEE. The J segment lost 6 bases and the V segment lost 6 bases, leaving 10 bases of the junction unmatched. This CDR3 region has 15 residues. The CDR3 region is CASTGDRVPSNEQFF. The CDR3 DNA follows: TGTGCCAGCACCGGGGACAGGGTCCCATCCAATGAGCAGTTCTTC.

The chain is built from TRBV5-1 and TRBJ2-7, with TRBD2 matching 16 bases. The germline V gene has CDR1 SGHRS and CDR2 YFSETQ. Germline trimming cut 1 base from V and 4 bases from J; bases unmatched to any gene: 14. This CDR3 contains 20 residues. The CDR3, as DNA: TGCGCCAGCAGCTTGCAAACCGGGACTAGCGGGAGGGCCCTGAGTTACGAGCAGTACTTC. Translated, it gives CASSLQTGTSGRALSYEQYF.

This clone came up once. V and J are TRBV27 and TRBJ1-1, with TRBD1 as a possible D gene (5 bases). Germline V CDR1 and CDR2: MNHEY, SMNVEV (reference sequence). Trimming removed 3 bases at V and 6 bases at J, with 14 bases between. The CDR3 covers 14 residues. CDR3 loop: CASSFRGGSAEAFF. The CDR3 region has the DNA TGTGCCAGCAGTTTTAGGGGAGGTAGTGCTGAAGCTTTCTTT.

V gene TRBV29-1 combines with J gene TRBJ2-1, with D possibly matching TRBD2 (6 bases). The CDR3 loop spans 15 amino acids. Per the germline V gene, CDR1 is SQVTM and CDR2 is ANQGSEA. V was trimmed by 2 bases and J by 6 bases, leaving 17 bases between them. In DNA, the CDR3 is TGCAGCGTTGAATCTACTTCGGGGGTGGTCAATGAGCAGTTCTTC. This sequence encodes CSVESTSGVVNEQFF.